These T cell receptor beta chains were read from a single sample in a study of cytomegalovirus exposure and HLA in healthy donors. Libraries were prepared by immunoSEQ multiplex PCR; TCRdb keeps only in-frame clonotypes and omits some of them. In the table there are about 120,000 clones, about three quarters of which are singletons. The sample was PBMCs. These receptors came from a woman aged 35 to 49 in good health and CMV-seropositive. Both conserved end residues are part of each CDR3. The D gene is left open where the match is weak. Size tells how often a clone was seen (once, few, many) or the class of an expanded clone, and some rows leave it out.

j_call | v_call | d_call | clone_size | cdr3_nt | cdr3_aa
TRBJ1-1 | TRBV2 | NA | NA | TGTGCCAGCACCCAAGGGGAAGGCACTGAAGCTTTCTTT | CASTQGEGTEAFF
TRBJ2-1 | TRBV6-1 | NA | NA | TGTGCCAGCAGCACTAGAAACAATGAGCAGTTCTTC | CASSTRNNEQFF
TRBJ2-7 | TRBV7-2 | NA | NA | TGTGCCAGCAGCTTAGTTGGGCTAGCGTCCCAAGCGAAATTCTACGAGCAGTACTTC | CASSLVGLASQAKFYEQYF
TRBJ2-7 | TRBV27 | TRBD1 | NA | TGTGCCAGCAGTTTTACCCCCCCAGACAGGGTCCCCTACGAGCAGTACTTC | CASSFTPPDRVPYEQYF
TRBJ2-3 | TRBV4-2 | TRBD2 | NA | TGTGCCAGCAGCCAAGTCGAGCGGGGGGCCGGCACAGATACGCAGTATTTT | CASSQVERGAGTDTQYF
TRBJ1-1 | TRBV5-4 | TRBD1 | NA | TGTGCCAGCAGCTCCGGACAGGGCAGTGGCACTGAAGCTTTCTTT | CASSSGQGSGTEAFF
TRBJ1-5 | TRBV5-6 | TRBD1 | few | TGTGCCAGCAGCTTGGCGGGACAGGGGAAGGATCAGCCCCAGCATTTT | CASSLAGQGKDQPQHF
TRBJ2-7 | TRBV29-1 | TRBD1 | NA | TGCAGCGTTGAAGTGGGGACAGGCTCCTACGAGCAGTACTTC | CSVEVGTGSYEQYF
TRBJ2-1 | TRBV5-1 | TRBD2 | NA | TGCGCCAGCAGCTGGGGTACTAGCGGGAGGCACAATGAGCAGTTCTTC | CASSWGTSGRHNEQFF
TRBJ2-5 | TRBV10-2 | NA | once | TGCGCCAGCAGGGGACTGCGGGGTGAAGAGACCCAGTACTTC | CASRGLRGEETQYF
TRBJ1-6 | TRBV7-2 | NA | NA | TGTGCCAGCAGTTTCGAGAGCCATGATAATTCACCCCTCCACTTT | CASSFESHDNSPLHF
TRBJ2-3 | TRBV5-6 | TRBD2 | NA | TGTGCCAGCAGCTTGACTAGCGGGGGTGCAGATACGCAGTATTTT | CASSLTSGGADTQYF
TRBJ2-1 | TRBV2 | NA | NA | TGTGCCAGCAGTGTATCGGAGGCTTTCTCCTACAATGAGCAGTTCTTC | CASSVSEAFSYNEQFF
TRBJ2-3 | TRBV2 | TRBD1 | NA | TGTGCCAGCAAGACAGGGGTTAGATACACAGATACGCAGTATTTT | CASKTGVRYTDTQYF
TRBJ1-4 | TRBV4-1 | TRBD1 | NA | TGCGCCAGCAGCCCCCCTGGGACAGGGGAGAGTGAAAAACTGTTTTTT | CASSPPGTGESEKLFF
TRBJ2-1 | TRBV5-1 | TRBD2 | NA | TGCGCCAGCAGCTTGTCCCCCACGGGGGGAGGTGAGCAGTTCTTC | CASSLSPTGGGEQFF
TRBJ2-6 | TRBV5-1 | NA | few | TGCGCCAGCAGCTTGGGCGGGGGCCCCGGGGCCAACGTCCTGACTTTC | CASSLGGGPGANVLTF
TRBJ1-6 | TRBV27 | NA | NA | TGTGCCAGCAGTCCACATGGAGCAATGGGGACTAATTCCCCCCTCCACTTT | CASSPHGAMGTNSPLHF
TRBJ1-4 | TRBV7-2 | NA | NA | TGTGCCAGCAGCTTAGGGCTCAATAATGAAAAACTGTTTTTT | CASSLGLNNEKLFF
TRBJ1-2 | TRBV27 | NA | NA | TGTGCCAGCAGTTTCTACTCTCCAAACTATGGCTACACCTTC | CASSFYSPNYGYTF
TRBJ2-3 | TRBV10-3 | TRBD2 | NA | TGTGCCATCAGTGGGGCGGGGGGTGGCGCAGATACGCAGTATTTT | CAISGAGGGADTQYF
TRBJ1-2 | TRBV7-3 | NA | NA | TGTGCCAGCAGCGCTGGGGGCTCAGGCTATGGCTACACCTTC | CASSAGGSGYGYTF
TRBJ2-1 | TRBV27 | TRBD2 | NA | TGTGCCAGCAGTTTATTGGGGGCGGGGGGGCCCCATGAGCAGTTCTTC | CASSLLGAGGPHEQFF
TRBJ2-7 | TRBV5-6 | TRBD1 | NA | TGTGCCAGCAGAGGGACAGGGACCTCCTACGAGCAGTACTTC | CASRGTGTSYEQYF
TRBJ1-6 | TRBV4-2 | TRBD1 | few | TGTGCCAGCAGCCAAGATGTAGGGGACAGATATAATTCACCCCTCCACTTT | CASSQDVGDRYNSPLHF
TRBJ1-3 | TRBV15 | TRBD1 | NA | TGTGCCACCAGCAGACCGTGGACAGGGGTAAACACCATATATTTT | CATSRPWTGVNTIYF
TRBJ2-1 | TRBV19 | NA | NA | TGTGCCAGTAGTATAGATCTAGGGGCCCTGGGCCATGAGCAGTTCTTC | CASSIDLGALGHEQFF
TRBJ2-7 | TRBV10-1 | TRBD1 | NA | TGCGCCAGCAGTCCCGGGACAGGGAACACCTACGAGCAGTACTTC | CASSPGTGNTYEQYF
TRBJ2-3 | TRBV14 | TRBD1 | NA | TGTGCCAGCAGCCAAGGGACAGGTCGAAGTGCAGATACGCAGTATTTT | CASSQGTGRSADTQYF
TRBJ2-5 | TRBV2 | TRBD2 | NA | TGTGCCAGCAGTCAGGGACTAGCGGGAGGGGAGACCCAGTACTTC | CASSQGLAGGETQYF
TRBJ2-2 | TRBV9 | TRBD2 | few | TGTGCCAGCAGCGGAGGACCCTCCCCAGCGGGAGTTACCGGGGAGCTGTTTTTT | CASSGGPSPAGVTGELFF
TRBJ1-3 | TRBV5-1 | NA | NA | TGCGCCAGCAGCACACAGGGCTCTGGAAACACCATATATTTT | CASSTQGSGNTIYF
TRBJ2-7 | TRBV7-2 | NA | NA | TGTGCCAGCGGAGCGGACAGTAATACCTACGAGCAGTACTTC | CASGADSNTYEQYF
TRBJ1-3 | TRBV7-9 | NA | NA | TGTGCCAGCAGCTTAATGGGGGCGCGCTTTGGAAACACCATATATTTT | CASSLMGARFGNTIYF
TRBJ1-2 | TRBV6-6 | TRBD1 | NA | TGTGCCAGCAGTTTCCAAGGAACAGGGGCCGATGGCTACACCTTC | CASSFQGTGADGYTF
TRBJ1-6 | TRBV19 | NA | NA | TGTGCCAGTTCGAGCGTTGGACCCCTCCACTTT | CASSSVGPLHF
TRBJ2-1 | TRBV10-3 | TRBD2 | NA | TGTGCCATCAGTGAGTCGGGAGCGGGAGGGCCCCACGAGCAGTTCTTC | CAISESGAGGPHEQFF
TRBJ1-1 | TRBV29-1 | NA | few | TGCAGCGCCTTTCAGGGTAATACTGAAGCTTTCTTT | CSAFQGNTEAFF
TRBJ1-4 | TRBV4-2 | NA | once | TGTGCCAGCAGCCAAGCAGGGGTACTAGGGGATGAAAAACTGTTTTTT | CASSQAGVLGDEKLFF